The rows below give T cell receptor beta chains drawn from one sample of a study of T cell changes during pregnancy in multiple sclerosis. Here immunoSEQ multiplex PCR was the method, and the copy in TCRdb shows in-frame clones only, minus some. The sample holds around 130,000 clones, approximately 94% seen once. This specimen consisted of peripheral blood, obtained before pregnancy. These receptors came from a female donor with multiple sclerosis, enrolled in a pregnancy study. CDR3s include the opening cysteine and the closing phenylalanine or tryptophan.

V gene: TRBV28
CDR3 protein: CASSPWTGRTTEAFF

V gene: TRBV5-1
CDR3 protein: CASSLLGADTEAFF

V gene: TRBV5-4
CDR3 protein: CASSLGGAPYEQYF

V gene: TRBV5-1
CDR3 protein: CASSPDRGSGYTF

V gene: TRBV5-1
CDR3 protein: CASSSWTGRTGELFF

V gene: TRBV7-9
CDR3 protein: CASSLTGPPSYNEQFF

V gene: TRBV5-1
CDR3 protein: CASSLAGADTEAFF

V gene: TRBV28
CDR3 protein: CASSRAQGAYGYTF

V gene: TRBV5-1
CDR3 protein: CASTRGQGDTEAFF

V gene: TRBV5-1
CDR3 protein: CASSLTPANTEAFF

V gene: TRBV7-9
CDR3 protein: CASSLLGAPGTQYF

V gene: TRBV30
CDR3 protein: CAWMGDREEAFF

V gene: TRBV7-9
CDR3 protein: CASSLPVPYEQYF

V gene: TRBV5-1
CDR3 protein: CASSLGPSGVTYEQYF

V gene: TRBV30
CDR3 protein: CAWHRGGTDTQYF

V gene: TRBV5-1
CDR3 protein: CASSRREGETQYF

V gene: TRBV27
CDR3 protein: CASSLLAGGLRARYNEQFF

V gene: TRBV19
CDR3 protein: CASSLQGWGMNTEAFF

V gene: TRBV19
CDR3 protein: CASSFSLSSGIIYEQYF

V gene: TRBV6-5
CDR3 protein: CASSPLPGKNTEAFF

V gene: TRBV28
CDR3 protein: CASSSPGQGTGYTF

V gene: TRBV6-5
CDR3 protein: CASSLIGQLPYEQYF

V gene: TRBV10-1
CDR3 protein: CASSEKGQSNEQFF

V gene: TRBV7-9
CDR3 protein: CASSLGTSGDEQYF

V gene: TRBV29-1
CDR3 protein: CSVADSSRGEKLFF

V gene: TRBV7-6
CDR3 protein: CASSRSPFRDRGGTEAFF

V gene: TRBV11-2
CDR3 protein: CASSLGAHSNQPQHF

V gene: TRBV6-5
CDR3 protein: CASSYDRDNEQFF

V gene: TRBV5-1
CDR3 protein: CASSLGTGTYNEQFF

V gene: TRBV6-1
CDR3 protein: CASSESANYGYTF

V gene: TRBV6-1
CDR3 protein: CASSEVEADTEAFF

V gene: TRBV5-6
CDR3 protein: CASSFSGRGYNEQFF

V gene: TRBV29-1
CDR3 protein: CSVGGVTGNTEAFF

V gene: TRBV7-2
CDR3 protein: CASRGGVDTQYF

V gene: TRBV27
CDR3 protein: CASSQYSGNTIYF